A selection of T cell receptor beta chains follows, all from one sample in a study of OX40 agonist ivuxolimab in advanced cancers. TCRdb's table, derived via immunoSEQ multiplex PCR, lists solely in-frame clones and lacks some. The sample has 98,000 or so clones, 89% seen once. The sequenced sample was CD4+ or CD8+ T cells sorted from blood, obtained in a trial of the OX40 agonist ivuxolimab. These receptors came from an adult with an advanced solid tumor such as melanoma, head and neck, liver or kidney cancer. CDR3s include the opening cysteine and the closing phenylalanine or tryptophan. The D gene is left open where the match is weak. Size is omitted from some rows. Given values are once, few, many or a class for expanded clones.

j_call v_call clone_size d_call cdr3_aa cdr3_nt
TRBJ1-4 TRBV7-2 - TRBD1 CASSFQGQGSEKLFF TGTGCCAGCAGCTTCCAGGGACAGGGGAGTGAAAAACTGTTTTTT
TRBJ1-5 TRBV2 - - CASSEATLNQPQHF TGTGCCAGCAGTGAAGCCACGCTCAATCAGCCCCAGCATTTT
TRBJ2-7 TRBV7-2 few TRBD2 CASSSGTSYYEQYF TGTGCCAGCAGCTCCGGGACTAGCTACTACGAGCAGTACTTC
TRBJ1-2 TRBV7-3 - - CASSLYERGGYTF TGTGCCAGCAGCTTATATGAAAGGGGAGGCTACACCTTC
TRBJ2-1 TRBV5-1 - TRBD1 CASDPGQGSYNEQFF TGCGCCAGCGACCCCGGACAGGGGTCCTACAATGAGCAGTTCTTC
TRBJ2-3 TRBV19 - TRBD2 CASSIGEGADTQYF TGTGCCAGTAGTATTGGGGAGGGAGCAGATACGCAGTATTTT
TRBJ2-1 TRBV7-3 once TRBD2 CASSPSGAAGNEQFF TGTGCCAGCAGCCCCAGCGGGGCGGCCGGGAATGAGCAGTTCTTC
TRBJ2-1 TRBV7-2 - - CASSLVGGDSLYNEQFF TGTGCCAGCAGCTTAGTGGGGGGTGATAGCTTATACAATGAGCAGTTCTTC
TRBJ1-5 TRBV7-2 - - CASSLTGRQPQHF TGTGCCAGCAGCTTAACAGGGCGTCAGCCCCAGCATTTT
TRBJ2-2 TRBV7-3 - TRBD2 CASSNPRGGENTGELFF TGTGCCAGCAGCAACCCACGGGGGGGCGAAAACACCGGGGAGCTGTTTTTT
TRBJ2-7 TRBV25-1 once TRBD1 CASSESGTGTDYEQYF TGTGCCAGCAGTGAATCCGGAACGGGGACAGACTACGAGCAGTACTTC
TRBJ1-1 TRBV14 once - CASSQLTGSYTEAFF TGTGCCAGCAGCCAACTAACCGGGTCGTACACTGAAGCTTTCTTT
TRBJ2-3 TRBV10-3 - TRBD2 CAIREAGTTDTQYF TGTGCCATCAGAGAAGCGGGGACCACAGATACGCAGTATTTT
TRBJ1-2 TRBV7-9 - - CASSLIGQIGYTF TGTGCCAGCAGCTTAATAGGCCAGATTGGCTACACCTTC
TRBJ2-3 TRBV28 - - CAVAPRLAWSDTQYF TGTGCCGTCGCCCCTCGGCTAGCTTGGTCAGATACGCAGTATTTT
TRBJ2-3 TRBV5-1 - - CASSPSLNTDTQYF TGCGCCAGCAGCCCCTCTTTAAATACAGATACGCAGTATTTT
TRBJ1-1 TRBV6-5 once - CASIPDSSYEAFF TGTGCCAGCATTCCGGACAGTTCATATGAAGCTTTCTTT
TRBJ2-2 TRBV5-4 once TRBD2 CASSLSGANTGELFF TGTGCCAGCAGCTTAAGCGGGGCGAACACCGGGGAGCTGTTTTTT
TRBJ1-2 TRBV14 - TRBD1 CASSQGGTGVYGYTF TGTGCCAGCAGCCAAGGCGGGACAGGGGTCTATGGCTACACCTTC
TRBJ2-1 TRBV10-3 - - CAISEAQDSGNEQFF TGTGCCATCAGTGAGGCCCAGGACTCAGGCAATGAGCAGTTCTTC
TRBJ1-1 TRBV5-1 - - CASREDLLTEAFF TGCGCCAGCAGAGAGGACCTACTAACTGAAGCTTTCTTT
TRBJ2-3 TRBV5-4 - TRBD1 CASSWGQGGSPQYF TGTGCCAGCAGCTGGGGACAGGGGGGAAGTCCGCAGTATTTT
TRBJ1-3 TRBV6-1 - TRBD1 CASSGTGRDTIYF TGTGCCAGCAGCGGGACAGGCCGAGACACCATATATTTT
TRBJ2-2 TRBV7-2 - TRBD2 CASSGSAGQNTGELFF TGTGCCAGCAGCGGATCAGCGGGGCAGAACACCGGGGAGCTGTTTTTT
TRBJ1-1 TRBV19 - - CASSILMNTEAFF TGTGCCAGTAGTATTCTCATGAACACTGAAGCTTTCTTT
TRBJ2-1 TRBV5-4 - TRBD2 CASSPRTAGGPGEQFF TGTGCCAGCAGCCCACGAACGGCGGGGGGGCCCGGTGAGCAGTTCTTC
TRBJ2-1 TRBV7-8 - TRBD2 CASRYTGRVFF TGTGCCAGCAGATACACGGGGAGGGTGTTCTTC
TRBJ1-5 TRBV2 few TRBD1 CASSWGQGSQPQHF TGTGCCAGCAGTTGGGGACAGGGCAGCCAGCCCCAGCATTTT
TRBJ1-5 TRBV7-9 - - CASSLGLGDISNQPQHF TGTGCCAGCAGCTTAGGCCTTGGGGACATCAGCAATCAGCCCCAGCATTTT
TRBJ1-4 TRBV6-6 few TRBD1 CAGGGDREVTNEKLFF TGTGCCGGAGGAGGGGACAGGGAAGTAACTAATGAAAAACTGTTTTTT
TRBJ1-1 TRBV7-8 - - CASSLARGEAFF TGTGCCAGCAGCTTAGCGCGGGGTGAAGCTTTCTTT
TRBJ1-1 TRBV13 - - CASSVSGRYTEAFF TGTGCCAGCAGCGTATCAGGGCGGTACACTGAAGCTTTCTTT
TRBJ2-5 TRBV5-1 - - CASSLNRAPQETQYF TGCGCCAGCAGCTTGAACAGGGCGCCCCAAGAGACCCAGTACTTC
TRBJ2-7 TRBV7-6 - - CASSLNYGEQYF TGTGCCAGCAGCTTAAATTACGGCGAGCAGTACTTC
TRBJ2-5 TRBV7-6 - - CASSLSRDETQYF TGTGCCAGCAGCTTATCCAGGGACGAGACCCAGTACTTC
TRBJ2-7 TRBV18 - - CASSPGGGDSYEQYF TGTGCCAGCTCACCAGGGGGCGGGGATTCCTACGAGCAGTACTTC
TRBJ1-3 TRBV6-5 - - CASSTSPGNTIYF TGTGCCAGCTCTACTTCCCCGGGAAACACCATATATTTT
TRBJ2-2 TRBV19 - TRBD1 CASSIARDSLVGELFF TGTGCCAGTAGTATCGCCCGGGACAGCCTGGTCGGGGAGCTGTTTTTT
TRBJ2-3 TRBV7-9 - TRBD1 CASSSHRGSSTDTQYF TGTGCCAGCAGCTCCCACAGGGGTTCTAGCACAGATACGCAGTATTTT
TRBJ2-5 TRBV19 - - CASSIGGKKTQYF TGTGCCAGTAGTATAGGGGGGAAGAAGACCCAGTACTTC
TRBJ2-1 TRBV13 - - CASRETDYNEQFF TGTGCCAGCAGGGAGACAGATTACAATGAGCAGTTCTTC
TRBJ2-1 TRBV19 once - CASSVPGPPLF TGTGCCAGTAGTGTACCGGGACCCCCGCTCTTC
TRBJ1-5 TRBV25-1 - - CASRGQDGQPQHF TGTGCCAGTCGGGGGCAGGATGGACAGCCCCAGCATTTT
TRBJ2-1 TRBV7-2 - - CASSLEDGAYNEQFF TGTGCCAGCAGCTTAGAGGACGGAGCCTACAATGAGCAGTTCTTC
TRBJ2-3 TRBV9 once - CASSVEPSTDTQYF TGTGCCAGCAGCGTAGAACCTAGCACAGATACGCAGTATTTT
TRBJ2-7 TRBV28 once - CASRTQGGEQYF TGTGCCAGCAGAACTCAGGGGGGCGAGCAGTACTTC
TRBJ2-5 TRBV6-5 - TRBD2 CASSAGVAGGETQYF TGTGCCAGCAGTGCCGGAGTAGCGGGAGGGGAGACCCAGTACTTC
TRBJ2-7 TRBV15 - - CATSRGFGGGRNYEQYF TGTGCCACCAGCAGAGGCTTTGGGGGCGGTCGAAACTACGAGCAGTACTTC
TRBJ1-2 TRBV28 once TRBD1 CASRMGQKFFVYTF TGTGCCAGCAGAATGGGACAGAAGTTTTTTGTCTACACCTTC
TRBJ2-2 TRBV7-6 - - CASSLGTANTGELFF TGTGCCAGCAGCTTAGGGACAGCGAACACCGGGGAGCTGTTTTTT
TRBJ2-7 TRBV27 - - CASSLRLTRSYEQYF TGTGCCAGCAGTTTAAGGTTGACTAGATCCTACGAGCAGTACTTC
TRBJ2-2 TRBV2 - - CASSENPINTGELFF TGTGCCAGCAGTGAAAATCCGATCAACACCGGGGAGCTGTTTTTT
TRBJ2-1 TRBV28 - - CASSLQGLGLNNEQFF TGTGCCAGCAGTTTGCAGGGACTGGGATTGAACAATGAGCAGTTCTTC
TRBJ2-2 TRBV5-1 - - CASSLAPASTGELFF TGCGCCAGCAGCTTGGCACCTGCCAGCACCGGGGAGCTGTTTTTT
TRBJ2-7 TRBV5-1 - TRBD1 CASSLALGQGEEYF TGCGCCAGCAGCTTGGCCCTTGGACAGGGAGAGGAGTACTTC
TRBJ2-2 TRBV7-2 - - CASSLVGDTGELFF TGTGCCAGCAGCTTAGTTGGGGACACCGGGGAGCTGTTTTTT
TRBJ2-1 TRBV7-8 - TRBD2 CASSPRLAGIGWGEQFF TGTGCCAGCAGCCCCCGACTAGCGGGGATTGGGTGGGGTGAGCAGTTCTTC
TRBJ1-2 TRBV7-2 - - CASSLATTADYGYTF TGTGCCAGCAGCTTAGCCACTACGGCGGACTATGGCTACACCTTC
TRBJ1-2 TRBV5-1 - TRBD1 CASSLDRVKRASGYTF TGCGCCAGCAGCTTAGACAGGGTGAAGCGGGCGAGTGGCTACACCTTC
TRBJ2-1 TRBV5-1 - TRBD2 CASSYFLAGEGSEQFF TGCGCCAGCAGCTACTTCCTAGCGGGAGAGGGAAGTGAGCAGTTCTTC